A selection of T cell receptor beta chains follows, all from one sample in a study of cytomegalovirus exposure and HLA in healthy donors. Sequenced by immunoSEQ multiplex PCR; TCRdb stores in-frame clones only, minus some. The sample includes 140,000 to 150,000 clones, 80% to 90% seen only once; the top ten take 3.5% to 4.5%. The sequencing sample was made of PBMCs. The receptor set was obtained from a woman aged 40-49 years in good health and CMV-seropositive. Each CDR3 is given with its conserved first and last residue. The order of the fields is D gene, V gene, clone size, J gene, CDR3 DNA, CDR3 protein. The D gene is left open where the match is weak. Expanded clones are given a class, and other clones once, few, many or no size at all.

>NA|TRBV11-1|once|TRBJ2-7
TGTGCCAGCAGCTTAGGGGTGGGAGCGGCGTACGAGCAGTACTTC
CASSLGVGAAYEQYF
>TRBD2|TRBV6-5|NA|TRBJ2-1
TGTGCCAGCAGAAGACTAGCGGGAGGGCCCGATGAGCAGTTCTTC
CASRRLAGGPDEQFF
>NA|TRBV10-1|NA|TRBJ2-5
TGCGCCACTCACAGGGTACGAGGGTCCCACATCAGAAGTGGGCAGTACTTC
CATHRVRGSHIRSGQYF
>TRBD2|TRBV7-2|once|TRBJ2-7
TGTGCCAGCAGCTTAATAGGGTTCCGGGGGGAGCAGTGCTTC
CASSLIGFRGEQCF
>TRBD1|TRBV7-2|once|TRBJ1-5
TGTGCCAGCAGCTTGATGGGACAGAACAATCAGCCCCAGCATTTT
CASSLMGQNNQPQHF
>TRBD1|TRBV27|NA|TRBJ1-5
TGTGCCAGCAGCGCACAGGGGGCAAGGAGAGAGCCCCAGCATTTT
CASSAQGARREPQHF
>TRBD1|TRBV28|NA|TRBJ2-2
TGTGCCAGCAGTGGGGGACAGGTGGGGACCGGGGAGCTGTTTTTT
CASSGGQVGTGELFF
>TRBD1|TRBV12-5|NA|TRBJ1-2
TGTGCTAGTGGTTTACGGGACAGGGGGCGTAGCTATGGCTACACCTTC
CASGLRDRGRSYGYTF
>NA|TRBV5-8|NA|TRBJ2-7
TGTGCCAGCAGCTTCGGGGGCTCCTACGAGCAGTACTTC
CASSFGGSYEQYF
>TRBD1|TRBV5-8|NA|TRBJ1-5
TGTGCCAGCAGCACAAGGGACAGGGGTAATCAGCCCCAGCATTTT
CASSTRDRGNQPQHF
>TRBD1|TRBV28|NA|TRBJ1-2
TGTGCCAGCAGAGAGGGACAGTCCTATGGCTACACCTTC
CASREGQSYGYTF
>NA|TRBV2|NA|TRBJ1-1
TGTGCCAGCAAAGGACTTAGGAACACTGAAGCTTTCTTT
CASKGLRNTEAFF
>NA|TRBV9|once|TRBJ1-4
TGTGCCAGCACCCCGGCGGCGAGCCGATCAACTAATGAAAAACTGTTTTTT
CASTPAASRSTNEKLFF
>NA|TRBV27|NA|TRBJ1-6
TGTGCCAGCAGGCCCCCGGACAGAAACAATTCACCCCTCCACTTT
CASRPPDRNNSPLHF
>NA|TRBV30|NA|TRBJ2-5
TGTGCCTGGAGTGTACGAACGGGAGAGACCCAGTACTTC
CAWSVRTGETQYF
>NA|TRBV9|NA|TRBJ2-3
TGTGCCAGCAGTCTAACTAGCACAGATACGCAGTATTTT
CASSLTSTDTQYF
>TRBD1|TRBV4-1|NA|TRBJ2-7
TGCGCCAGCAGACCGATCGGGACAGGGGCCTACGAGCAGTACTTC
CASRPIGTGAYEQYF
>NA|TRBV9|once|TRBJ2-5
TGTGCCAGCAGCGTCCGGGTAGGAGAGACCCAGTACTTC
CASSVRVGETQYF
>NA|TRBV5-1|NA|TRBJ2-7
TGCGCCAGCAGCTTGAACAAAAACTACGAGCAGTACTTC
CASSLNKNYEQYF
>NA|TRBV28|NA|TRBJ1-5
TGTGCCAGCAGTTTCCGACTGCCCCGTCATCAGCCCCAGCATTTT
CASSFRLPRHQPQHF
>TRBD2|TRBV11-2|NA|TRBJ2-2
TGTGCCAGCAGCCTGGTCTCGGGAGGGCCTGAATCCGGGGAGCTGTTTTTT
CASSLVSGGPESGELFF
>TRBD1|TRBV5-5|few|TRBJ1-1
TGTGCCAGCAGCGTCGACAGGGTCACTGAAGCTTTCTTT
CASSVDRVTEAFF